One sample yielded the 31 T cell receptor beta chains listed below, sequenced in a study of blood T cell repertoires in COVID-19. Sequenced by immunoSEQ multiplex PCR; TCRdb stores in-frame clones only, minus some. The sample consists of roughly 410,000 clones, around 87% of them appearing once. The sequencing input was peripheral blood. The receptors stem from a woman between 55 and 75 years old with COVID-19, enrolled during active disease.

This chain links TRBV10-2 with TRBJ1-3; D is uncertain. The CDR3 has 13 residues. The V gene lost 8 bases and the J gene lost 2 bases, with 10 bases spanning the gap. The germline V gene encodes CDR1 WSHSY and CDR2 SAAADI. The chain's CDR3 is CASYGVTGNTIYF. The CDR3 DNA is TGCGCCAGCTACGGTGTAACTGGAAACACCATATATTTT.

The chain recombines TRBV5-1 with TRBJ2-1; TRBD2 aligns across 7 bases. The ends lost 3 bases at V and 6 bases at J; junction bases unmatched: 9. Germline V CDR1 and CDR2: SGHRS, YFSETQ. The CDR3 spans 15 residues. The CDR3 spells CASSYLAATPNEQFF. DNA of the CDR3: TGCGCCAGCAGCTATCTAGCGGCTACCCCCAATGAGCAGTTCTTC.

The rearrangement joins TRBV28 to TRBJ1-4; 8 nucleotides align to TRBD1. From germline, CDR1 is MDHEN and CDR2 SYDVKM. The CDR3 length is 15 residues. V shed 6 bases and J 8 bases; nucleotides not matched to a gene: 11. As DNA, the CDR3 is TGTGCCAGCAGCCCCGGACAGGGCCGCGGAGAAAAACTGTTTTTT. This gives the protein CASSPGQGRGEKLFF.

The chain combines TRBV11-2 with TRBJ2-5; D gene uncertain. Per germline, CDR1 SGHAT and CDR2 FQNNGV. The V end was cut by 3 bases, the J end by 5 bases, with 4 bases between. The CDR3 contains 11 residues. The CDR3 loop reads CASSFGETQYF. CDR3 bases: TGTGCCAGCAGCTTCGGGGAGACCCAGTACTTC.

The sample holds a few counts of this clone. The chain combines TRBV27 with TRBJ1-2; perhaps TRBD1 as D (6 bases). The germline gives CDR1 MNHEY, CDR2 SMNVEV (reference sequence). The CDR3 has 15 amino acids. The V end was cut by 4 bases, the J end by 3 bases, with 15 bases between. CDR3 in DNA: TGTGCCAGCAGTTCCCCTGGGGGGGCAGACTATGGCTACACCTTC. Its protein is CASSSPGGADYGYTF.

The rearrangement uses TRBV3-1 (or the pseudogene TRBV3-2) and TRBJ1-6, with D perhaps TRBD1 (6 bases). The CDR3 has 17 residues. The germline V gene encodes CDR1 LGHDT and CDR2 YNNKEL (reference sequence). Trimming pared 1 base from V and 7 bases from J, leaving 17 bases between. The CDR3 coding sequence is TGTGCCAGCAGCCAAGCTTCTAGGGGGAGAGGGAATTCACCCCTCCACTTT. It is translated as CASSQASRGRGNSPLHF.

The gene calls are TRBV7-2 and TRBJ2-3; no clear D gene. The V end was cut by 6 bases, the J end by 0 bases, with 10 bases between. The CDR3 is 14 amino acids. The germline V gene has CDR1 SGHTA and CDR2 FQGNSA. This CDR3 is CASSVRASTDTQYF. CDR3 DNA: TGTGCCAGCAGTGTGCGAGCTAGCACAGATACGCAGTATTTT.

The DNA for the CDR3 is TGTGCCAGCAGTGTAAGAGCAAGCAATCAGCCCCAGCATTTT. Translation gives CASSVRASNQPQHF. The chain is built from TRBV2 and TRBJ1-5, with D unresolved. This CDR3 is 14 amino acids long. Germline V lookup: CDR1 SNHLY, CDR2 FYNNEI. Trimming removed 4 bases at V and 1 base at J, with 8 bases between.

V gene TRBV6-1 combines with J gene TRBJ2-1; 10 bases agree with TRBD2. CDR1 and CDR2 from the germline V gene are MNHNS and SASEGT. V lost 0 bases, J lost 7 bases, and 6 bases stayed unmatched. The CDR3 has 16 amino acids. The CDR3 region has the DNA TGTGCCAGCAGTGAAGCAGGGCTAGCGGGGGATAATGAGCAGTTCTTC. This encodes CASSEAGLAGDNEQFF.

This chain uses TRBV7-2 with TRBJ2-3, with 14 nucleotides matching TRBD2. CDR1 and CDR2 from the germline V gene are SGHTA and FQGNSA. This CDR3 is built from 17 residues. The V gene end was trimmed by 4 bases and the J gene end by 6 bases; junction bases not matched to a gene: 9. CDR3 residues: CASSSPGLAGGIDTQYF. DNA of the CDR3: TGTGCCAGCAGCTCCCCAGGACTAGCGGGGGGAATTGATACGCAGTATTTT.

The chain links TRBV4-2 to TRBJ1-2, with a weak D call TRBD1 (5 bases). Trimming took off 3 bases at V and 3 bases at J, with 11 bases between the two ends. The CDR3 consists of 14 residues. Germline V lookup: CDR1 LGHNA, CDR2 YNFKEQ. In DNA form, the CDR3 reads TGTGCCAGCAGCCAGGAGACAGACTACTATGGCTACACCTTC. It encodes CASSQETDYYGYTF.

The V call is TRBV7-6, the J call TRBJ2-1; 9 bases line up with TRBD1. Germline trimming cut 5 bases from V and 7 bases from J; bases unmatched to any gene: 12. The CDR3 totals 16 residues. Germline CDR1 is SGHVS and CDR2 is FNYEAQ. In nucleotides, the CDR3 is TGTGCCAGCAGCCCCCAGGGGACAGGGAGTCGGAATGAGCAGTTCTTC. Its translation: CASSPQGTGSRNEQFF.

This CDR3 reads CASSQGWAGKRSNQPQHF. The CDR3, as DNA: TGCGCCAGCAGCCAGGGCTGGGCCGGGAAGAGAAGCAATCAGCCCCAGCATTTT. J is TRBJ1-5 and V is TRBV4-1; D not certain. Germline CDR1 is MGHRA and CDR2 is YSYEKL. Trimming cost V 3 bases and J 1 base, with 19 bases left between them. CDR3 length: 18 amino acids.

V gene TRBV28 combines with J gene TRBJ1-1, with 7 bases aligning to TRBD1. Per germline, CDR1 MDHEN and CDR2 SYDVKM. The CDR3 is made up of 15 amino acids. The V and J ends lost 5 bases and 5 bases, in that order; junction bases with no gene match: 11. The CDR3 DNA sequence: TGTGCCAGCAGTCGGCCTACGGGACAGAAGACTGAAGCTTTCTTT. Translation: CASSRPTGQKTEAFF.

In nucleotides, the CDR3 is TGTGCCAGTGCCGGGACAGCAACTTATGGCTACACCTTC. The encoded protein is CASAGTATYGYTF. The V gene is TRBV19, the J gene TRBJ1-2, with TRBD1 identical over 7 bases. The V gene end was trimmed by 8 bases and the J gene end by 5 bases; junction bases not matched to a gene: 8. Germline values: CDR1 LNHDA, CDR2 SQIVND (reference sequence). CDR3 length: 13 residues.

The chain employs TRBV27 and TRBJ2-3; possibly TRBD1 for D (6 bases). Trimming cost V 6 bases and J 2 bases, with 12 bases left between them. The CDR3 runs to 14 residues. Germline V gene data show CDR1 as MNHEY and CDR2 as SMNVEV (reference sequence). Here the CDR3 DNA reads TGTGCCAGCAGCCCAGGACAGTCCACAGATACGCAGTATTTT. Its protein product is CASSPGQSTDTQYF.

The CDR3 reads CARTQGLSGANVLTF. In DNA form, the CDR3 reads TGTGCCAGAACTCAGGGATTGTCTGGGGCCAACGTCCTGACTTTC. This chain uses TRBV5-6 with TRBJ2-6; perhaps TRBD1 as D (5 bases). The CDR3 is made up of 15 amino acids. Deletions cut 8 bases from V and 1 base from J, with 13 bases between. CDR1 is SGHDT and CDR2 is YYEEEE in the germline V gene.

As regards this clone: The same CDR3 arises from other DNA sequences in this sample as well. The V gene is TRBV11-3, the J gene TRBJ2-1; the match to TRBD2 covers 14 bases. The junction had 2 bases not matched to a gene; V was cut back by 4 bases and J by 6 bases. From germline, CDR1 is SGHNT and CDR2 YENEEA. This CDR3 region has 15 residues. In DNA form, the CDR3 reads TGTGCCAGCAGCTCTGGACTAGCGGGGGGCAATGAGCAGTTCTTC. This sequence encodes CASSSGLAGGNEQFF.

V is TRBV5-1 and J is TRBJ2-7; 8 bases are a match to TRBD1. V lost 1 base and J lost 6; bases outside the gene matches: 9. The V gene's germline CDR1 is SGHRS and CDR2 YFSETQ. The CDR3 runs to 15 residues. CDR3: CASSLRTGMTGEQYF. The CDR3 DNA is TGCGCCAGCAGCTTGAGGACAGGGATGACTGGCGAGCAGTACTTC.

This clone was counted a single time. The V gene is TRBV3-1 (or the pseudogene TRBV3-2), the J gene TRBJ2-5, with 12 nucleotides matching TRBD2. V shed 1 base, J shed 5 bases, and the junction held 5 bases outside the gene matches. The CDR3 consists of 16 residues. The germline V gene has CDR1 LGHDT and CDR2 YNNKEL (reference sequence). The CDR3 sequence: CASSQVQGTSGETQYF. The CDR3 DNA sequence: TGTGCCAGCAGCCAAGTCCAAGGGACTAGCGGGGAGACCCAGTACTTC.

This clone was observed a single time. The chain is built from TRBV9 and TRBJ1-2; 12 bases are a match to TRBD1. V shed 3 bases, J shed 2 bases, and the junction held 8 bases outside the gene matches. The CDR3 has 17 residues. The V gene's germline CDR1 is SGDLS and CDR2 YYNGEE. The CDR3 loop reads CASSARDRGPPNYGYTF. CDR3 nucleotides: TGTGCCAGCAGCGCGAGGGACAGGGGGCCACCAAACTATGGCTACACCTTC. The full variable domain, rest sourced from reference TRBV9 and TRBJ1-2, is DSGVTQTPKHLITATGQRVTLRCSPRSGDLSVYWYQQSLDQGLQFLIQYYNGEERAKGNILERFSAQQFPDLHSELNLSSLELGDSALYFCASSARDRGPPNYGYTFGSGTRLTVV.

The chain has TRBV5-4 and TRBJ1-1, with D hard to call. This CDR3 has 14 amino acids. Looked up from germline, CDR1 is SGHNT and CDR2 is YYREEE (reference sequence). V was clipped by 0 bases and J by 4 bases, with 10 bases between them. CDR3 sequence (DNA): TGTGCCAGCAGCTTGGGGCAGGAGGGCACTGAAGCTTTCTTT. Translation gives CASSLGQEGTEAFF.

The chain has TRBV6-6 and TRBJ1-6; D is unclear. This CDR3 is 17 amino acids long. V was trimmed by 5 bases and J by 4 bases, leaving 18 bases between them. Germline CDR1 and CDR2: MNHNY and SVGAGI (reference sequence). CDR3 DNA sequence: TGTGCCAGCAGTCGCACATCCTCGCCGACTTATAATTCACCCCTCCACTTT. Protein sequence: CASSRTSSPTYNSPLHF.

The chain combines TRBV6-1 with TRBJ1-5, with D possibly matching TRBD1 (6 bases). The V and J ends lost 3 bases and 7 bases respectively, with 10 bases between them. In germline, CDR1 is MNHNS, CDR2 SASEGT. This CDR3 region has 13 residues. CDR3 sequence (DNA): TGTGCCAGCAGTGATTTTCAGGGGCAGCCCCAGCATTTT. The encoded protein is CASSDFQGQPQHF.

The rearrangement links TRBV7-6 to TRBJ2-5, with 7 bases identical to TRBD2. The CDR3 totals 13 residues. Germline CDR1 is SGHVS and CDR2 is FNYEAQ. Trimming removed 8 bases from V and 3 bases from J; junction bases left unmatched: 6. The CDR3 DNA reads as TGTGCCAGCCGGGGGGTGGGCGAAGAGACCCAGTACTTC. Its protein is CASRGVGEETQYF.

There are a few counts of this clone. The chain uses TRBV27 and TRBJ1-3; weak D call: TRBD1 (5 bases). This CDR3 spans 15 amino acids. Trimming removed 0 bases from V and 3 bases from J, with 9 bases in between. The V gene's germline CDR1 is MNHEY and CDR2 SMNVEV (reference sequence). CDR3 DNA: TGTGCCAGCAGTTTATCGTCGGGGGGTGGAAACACCATATATTTT. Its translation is CASSLSSGGGNTIYF.

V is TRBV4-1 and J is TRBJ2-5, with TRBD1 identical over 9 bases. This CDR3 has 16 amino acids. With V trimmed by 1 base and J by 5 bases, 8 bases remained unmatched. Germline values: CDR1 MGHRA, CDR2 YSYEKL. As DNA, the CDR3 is TGCGCCAGCAGCCAAGCCGGGACAGGGAATATTGAGACCCAGTACTTC. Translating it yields CASSQAGTGNIETQYF.

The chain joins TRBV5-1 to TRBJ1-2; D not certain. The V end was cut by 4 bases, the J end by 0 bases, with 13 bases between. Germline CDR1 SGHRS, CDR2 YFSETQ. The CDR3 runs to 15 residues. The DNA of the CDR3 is TGCGCCAGCAGCCTGAGACCAGAGGCTAACTATGGCTACACCTTC. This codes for CASSLRPEANYGYTF.

In DNA form, the CDR3 reads TGTGCCACCAAAACAGGGCCATCTGGAAACACCATATATTTT. Amino acid sequence: CATKTGPSGNTIYF. This chain connects TRBV7-3 to TRBJ1-3; TRBD1 might be the D (6 bases). The ends were cut back, 10 bases at V and 1 base at J, with 14 bases in the middle. This CDR3 region has 14 residues. Germline CDR1 SGHTA, CDR2 FQGTGA.

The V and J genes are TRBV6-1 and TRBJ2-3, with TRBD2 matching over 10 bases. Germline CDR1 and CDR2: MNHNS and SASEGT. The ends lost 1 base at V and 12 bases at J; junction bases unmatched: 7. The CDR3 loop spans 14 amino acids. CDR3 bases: TGTGCCAGCAGTGAAGGTCCTAGCGGGGGTACACAGTATTTT. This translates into CASSEGPSGGTQYF.

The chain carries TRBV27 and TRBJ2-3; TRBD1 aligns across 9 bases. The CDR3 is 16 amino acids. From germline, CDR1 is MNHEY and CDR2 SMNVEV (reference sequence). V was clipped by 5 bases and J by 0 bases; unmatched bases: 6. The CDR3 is CASSIGTGSSTDTQYF. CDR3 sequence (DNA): TGTGCCAGCAGTATCGGGACAGGGTCTAGCACAGATACGCAGTATTTT.